What follows are 5 T cell receptor beta chains derived from one specimen sequenced in a study of molecular identifiers for immune sequencing clone quantification. Via MiXCR, TCRdb re-called the PCR reads, giving one row per CDR3 protein. The table lists tens of thousands of distinct CDR3 sequences, about a sixth of them singletons. The sequenced material came from naive CD8+ T cells from blood, with Jurkat cell RNA spiked in. Described subset: FACS-sorted CD8+CD4-CCR7+CD45RA+ naive T cells. Source of these receptors: a human donor in good health. Some libraries in this study had Jurkat cell RNA spiked in.

This clonotype was observed many times. V usage is TRBV12-3 or TRBV12-4 and J usage is TRBJ1-1, with a possible D match to TRBD1 (5 bases). The CDR3 extends over 13 amino acids. V was clipped by 5 bases and J by 6 bases, with 13 bases between them. CDR3 in amino acids: CASSTLGDPEAFF. The CDR3 DNA reads as TGTGCCAGCAGTACCCTCGGGGACCCTGAAGCTTTCTTT.

This clonotype was observed a handful of times. The V call is TRBV11-2, the J call TRBJ2-1; D uncertain. The CDR3 sequence is 12 residues long. From germline, CDR1 is SGHAT and CDR2 FQNNGV. Trimming removed 4 bases at V and 2 bases at J, with 3 bases between. The CDR3 sequence is CASSYTYNEQFF. Written as DNA, the CDR3 is TGTGCCAGCAGCTATACCTACAATGAGCAGTTCTTC.

This clonotype was recorded at least ten times. The chain carries TRBV20-1 and TRBJ2-7; D could derive from TRBD1 or TRBD2 (5 bases each). V lost 6 bases and J 4 bases, leaving 16 bases between the germline ends. Germline-derived CDR1 and CDR2 are DFQATT and SNEGSKA (reference sequence). The CDR3 extends over 13 amino acids. CDR3 nucleotide sequence: TGCAGTGCAGCCGGGACCGCTATGTACGAGCAGTACTTC. Its translation is CSAAGTAMYEQYF.

This clonotype was seen only a few times. The chain couples TRBV7-9 to TRBJ2-5; 9 nucleotides align to TRBD2. Germline assignment: CDR1 SEHNR and CDR2 FQNEAQ (reference sequence). The CDR3 runs 15 residues. Trimming at V came to 1 base and at J to 2 bases, leaving 2 bases not matched to a gene. The CDR3 reads CASSLVAGGQETQYF. The DNA of the CDR3 is TGTGCCAGCAGCTTAGTTGCGGGAGGGCAAGAGACCCAGTACTTC.

Only a few counts were recorded for this clonotype. The V gene is TRBV3-1, the J gene TRBJ2-1; D possibly corresponds to TRBD1 (5 bases). Germline-derived CDR1 and CDR2 are LGHDT and YNNKEL (reference sequence). The ends were cut back, 1 base at V and 0 bases at J, with 10 bases in the middle. This CDR3 has 16 residues. DNA for the CDR3: TGTGCCAGCAGCCAAGGAAGGGGTAGCTCCTACAATGAGCAGTTCTTC. It is translated as CASSQGRGSSYNEQFF.